This TCR beta chain was found in a study of blood T cell repertoires in COVID-19. Study-wide context: Italy, Spain and the United States were the sources of the convalescent and acute COVID-19 samples. The cDNA or gDNA used as material had been derived from T cells, B-cell-depleted T cells, or PBMCs.

Unmatched junction bases numbered 0, after V lost 3 bases and J lost 5 bases. This CDR3 region has 13 residues. Germline V gene lookup returns CDR1 MDHEN and CDR2 SYDVKM. In the source study's methods: Researchers report that nucleated cell counts were estimated from reference gene primer amplification. Some clones are missing from TCRdb's copy, which holds only in-frame ones; the method was immunoSEQ multiplex PCR. That table furnishes V, J and clone size, whereas the DNA furnished D and trimming. Of hundreds of thousands of clones in the sample, around four fifths were seen once. Sample: peripheral blood. The chain links TRBV28 to TRBJ1-5; 8 bases are a match to TRBD1. This clonotype originated in a woman aged 80 or over with acute or convalescent COVID-19. This CDR3 is CASSLGQDQPQHF. CDR3 in DNA: TGTGCCAGCAGTTTGGGACAGGATCAGCCCCAGCATTTT. The variable domain in full, with the rest retrieved from reference TRBV28 and TRBJ1-5, is DVKVTQSSRYLVKRTGEKVFLECVQDMDHENMFWYRQDPGLGLRLIYFSYDVKMKEKGDIPEGYSVSREKKERFSLILESASTNQTSMYLCASSLGQDQPQHFGDGTRLSIL.